This T cell receptor beta chain stems from a study of CD8 T cells in Susac syndrome. Whole-study findings and limits: The relatively small number of individuals in the TCR sequencing and HLA analysis was acknowledged by the study.

Trimming removed 1 base at V and 6 bases at J, with 4 bases between. Germline lookup yields CDR1 MNHEY and CDR2 SVGEGT. CDR3 length: 11 amino acids. The TEMRA cells underwent FACS enrichment, while the CD8+ and CD4+ T cells underwent negative isolation. Roughly 0.45 to 1 ug RNA was reverse transcribed with random hexamers. TCRdb reanalysed the immunoSEQ multiplex PCR reads using MiXCR and keeps one entry per CDR3 protein. Of 120,000 to 150,000 distinct CDR3 sequences in the sample, approximately 95% are singletons; the top ten hold approximately 0.25%. Remarks on this clonotype: Antigen: not known.

This TCR derives from a human donor in good health. V usage is TRBV6-2 or TRBV6-3 and J usage is TRBJ2-7; D is ambiguous. The source material was CD8+ T cells from PBMCs. CDR3 in amino acids: CASSYWGEQYF. Here the CDR3 DNA reads TGTGCCAGCAGTTACTGGGGCGAGCAGTACTTC.